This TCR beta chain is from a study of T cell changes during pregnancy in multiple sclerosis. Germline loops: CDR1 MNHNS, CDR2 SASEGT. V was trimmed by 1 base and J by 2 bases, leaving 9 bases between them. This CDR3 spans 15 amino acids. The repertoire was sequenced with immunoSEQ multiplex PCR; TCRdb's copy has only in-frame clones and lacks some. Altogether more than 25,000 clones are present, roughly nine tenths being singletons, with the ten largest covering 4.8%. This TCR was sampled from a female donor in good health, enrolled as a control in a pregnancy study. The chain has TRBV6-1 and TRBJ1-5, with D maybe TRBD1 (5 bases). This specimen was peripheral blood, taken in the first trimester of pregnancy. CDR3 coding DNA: TGTGCCAGCAGTGAAGGGTGGGGCGGCAATCAGCCCCAGCATTTT. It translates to CASSEGWGGNQPQHF.